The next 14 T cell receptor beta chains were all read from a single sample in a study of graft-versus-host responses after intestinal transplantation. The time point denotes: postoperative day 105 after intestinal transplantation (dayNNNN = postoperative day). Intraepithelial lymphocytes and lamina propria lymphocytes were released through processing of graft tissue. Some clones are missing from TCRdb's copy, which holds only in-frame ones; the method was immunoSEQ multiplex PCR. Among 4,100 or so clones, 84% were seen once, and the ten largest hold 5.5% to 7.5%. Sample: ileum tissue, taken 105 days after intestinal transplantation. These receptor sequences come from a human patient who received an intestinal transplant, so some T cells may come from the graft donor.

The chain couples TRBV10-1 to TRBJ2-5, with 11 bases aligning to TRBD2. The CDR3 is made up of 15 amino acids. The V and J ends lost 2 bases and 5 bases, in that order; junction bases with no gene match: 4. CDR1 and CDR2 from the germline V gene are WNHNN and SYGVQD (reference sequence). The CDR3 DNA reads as TGCGCCAGCAGTGAGGTAGCGGGGGGGCACGAGACCCAGTACTTC. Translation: CASSEVAGGHETQYF.

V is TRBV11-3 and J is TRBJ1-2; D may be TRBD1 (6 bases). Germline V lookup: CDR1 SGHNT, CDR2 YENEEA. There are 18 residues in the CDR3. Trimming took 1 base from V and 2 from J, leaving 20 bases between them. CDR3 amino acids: CASSLAVGGWGRNYGYTF. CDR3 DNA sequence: TGTGCCAGCAGCTTAGCGGTGGGGGGCTGGGGCAGAAACTATGGCTACACCTTC.

CDR3 protein: CASSQASGTGPFFTGELFF. Here the CDR3 DNA reads TGCGCCAGCAGCCAAGCCTCCGGGACAGGTCCTTTTTTCACCGGGGAGCTGTTTTTT. The chain couples TRBV4-3 to TRBJ2-2, with 8 positions matching TRBD1. V trimming: 1 base; J trimming: 4 bases; junction bases outside the gene matches: 14. The CDR3 is 19 amino acids. The germline CDR1 and CDR2 sequences are LGHNA and YSLEER.

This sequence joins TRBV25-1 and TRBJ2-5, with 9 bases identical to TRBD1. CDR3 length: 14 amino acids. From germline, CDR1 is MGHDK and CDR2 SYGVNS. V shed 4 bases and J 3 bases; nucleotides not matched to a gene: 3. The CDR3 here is CASSARQGEETQYF. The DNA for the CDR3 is TGTGCCAGCAGTGCCCGACAGGGGGAAGAGACCCAGTACTTC.

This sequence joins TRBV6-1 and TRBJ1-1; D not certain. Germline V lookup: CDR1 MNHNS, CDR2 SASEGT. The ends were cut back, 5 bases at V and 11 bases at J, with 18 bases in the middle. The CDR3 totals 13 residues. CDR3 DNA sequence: TGTGCCAGCAGTCTAACGGGTACGCGTGGGGCTTTCTTT. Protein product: CASSLTGTRGAFF.

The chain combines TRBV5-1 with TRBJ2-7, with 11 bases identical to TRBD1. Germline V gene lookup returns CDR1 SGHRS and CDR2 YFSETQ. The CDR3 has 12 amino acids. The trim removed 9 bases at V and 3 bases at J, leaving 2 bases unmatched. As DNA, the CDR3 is TGCGCCACCGGGACAGGGGGCTACGAGCAGTACTTC. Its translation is CATGTGGYEQYF.

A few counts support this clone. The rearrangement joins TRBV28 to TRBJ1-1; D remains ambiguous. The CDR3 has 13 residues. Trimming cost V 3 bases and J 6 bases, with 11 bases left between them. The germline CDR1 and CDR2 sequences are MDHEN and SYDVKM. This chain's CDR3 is CASSFPRWAEAFF. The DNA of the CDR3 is TGTGCCAGCAGTTTCCCTAGGTGGGCTGAAGCTTTCTTT.

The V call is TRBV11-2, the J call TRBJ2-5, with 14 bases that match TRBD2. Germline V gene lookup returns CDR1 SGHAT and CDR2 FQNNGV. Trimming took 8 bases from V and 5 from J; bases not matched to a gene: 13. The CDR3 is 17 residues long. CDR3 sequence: CASVSPVTSGRGETQYF. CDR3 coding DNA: TGTGCCAGCGTAAGTCCGGTGACTAGCGGGAGGGGGGAGACCCAGTACTTC.

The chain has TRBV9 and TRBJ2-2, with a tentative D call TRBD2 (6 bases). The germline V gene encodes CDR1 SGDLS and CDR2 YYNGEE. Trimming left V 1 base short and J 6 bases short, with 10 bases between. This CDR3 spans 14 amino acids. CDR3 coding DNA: TGTGCCAGCAGCGTACATTCGGGGGCCGGGGAGCTGTTTTTT. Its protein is CASSVHSGAGELFF.

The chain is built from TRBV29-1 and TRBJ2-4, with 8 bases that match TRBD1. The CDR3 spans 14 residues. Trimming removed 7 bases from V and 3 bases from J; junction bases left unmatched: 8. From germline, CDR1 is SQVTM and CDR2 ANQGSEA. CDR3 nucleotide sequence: TGCAGCGGTGGACAGGGTATCGGCAAAAACATTCAGTACTTC. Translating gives CSGGQGIGKNIQYF.

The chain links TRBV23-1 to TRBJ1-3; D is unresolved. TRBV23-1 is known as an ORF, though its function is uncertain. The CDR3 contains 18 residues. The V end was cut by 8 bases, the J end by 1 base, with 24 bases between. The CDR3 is CASGLSEDVLLSGNTIYF. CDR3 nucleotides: TGCGCCAGCGGGCTTAGTGAGGACGTGCTTCTATCTGGAAACACCATATATTTT.

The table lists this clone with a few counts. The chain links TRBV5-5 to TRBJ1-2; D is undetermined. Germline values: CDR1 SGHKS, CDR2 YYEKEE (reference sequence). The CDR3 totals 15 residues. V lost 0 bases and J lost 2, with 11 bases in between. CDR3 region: CASSLAATSNYGYTF. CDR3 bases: TGTGCCAGCAGCTTGGCCGCGACATCAAACTATGGCTACACCTTC.

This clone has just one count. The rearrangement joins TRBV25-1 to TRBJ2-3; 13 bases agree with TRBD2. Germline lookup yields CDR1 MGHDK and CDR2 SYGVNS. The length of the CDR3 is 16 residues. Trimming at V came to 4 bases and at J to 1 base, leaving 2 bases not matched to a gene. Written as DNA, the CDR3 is TGTGCCAGCAGTGGAGGGACTAGCGGGGGCACAGATACGCAGTATTTT. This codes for CASSGGTSGGTDTQYF.

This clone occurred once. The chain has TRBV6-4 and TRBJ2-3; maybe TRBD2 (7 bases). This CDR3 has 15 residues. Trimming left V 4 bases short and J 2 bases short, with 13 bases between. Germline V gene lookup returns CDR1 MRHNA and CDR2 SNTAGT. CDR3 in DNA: TGTGCCAGCAGTGTAAGTGGGGGGGCCACAGATACGCAGTATTTT. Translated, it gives CASSVSGGATDTQYF.